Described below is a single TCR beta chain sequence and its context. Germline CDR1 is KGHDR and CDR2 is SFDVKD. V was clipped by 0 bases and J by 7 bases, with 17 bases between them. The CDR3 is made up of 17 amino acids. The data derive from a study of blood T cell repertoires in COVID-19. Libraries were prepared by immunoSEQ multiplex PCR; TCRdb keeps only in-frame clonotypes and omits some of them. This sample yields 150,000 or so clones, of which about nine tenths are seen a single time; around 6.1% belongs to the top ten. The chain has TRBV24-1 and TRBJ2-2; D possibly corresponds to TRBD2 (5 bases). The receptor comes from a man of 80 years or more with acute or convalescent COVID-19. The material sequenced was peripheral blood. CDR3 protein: CATSDLRRGPGGGELFF. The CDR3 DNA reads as TGTGCCACCAGTGATTTGCGTCGCGGTCCAGGAGGCGGGGAGCTGTTTTTT.